The 20 T cell receptor beta chains reported below all come from one sample, sequenced in a study of cytomegalovirus exposure and HLA in healthy donors. Both 60 Vbeta primers and 13 Jbeta primers went into the PCR. The method was immunoSEQ multiplex PCR; TCRdb's version includes in-frame clones alone and lacks a portion of them. The repertoire consists of approximately 100,000 clones, with approximately 89% occurring once and the leading ten covering about 3.7%. What was sequenced was PBMCs. The receptors were gathered from a man aged 30 to 39 in good health and CMV-seronegative.

The V call is TRBV6-5, the J call TRBJ1-5; D might be TRBD1 (5 bases). Trimming stripped 0 bases from V and 5 bases from J, with 8 bases between. Germline V CDR1 and CDR2: MNHEY, SVGAGI. The CDR3 covers 14 residues. The CDR3 here is CASSYSSGYQPQHF. The CDR3 DNA reads as TGTGCCAGCAGTTACTCATCAGGGTATCAGCCCCAGCATTTT.

V and J are TRBV6-5 and TRBJ2-1, with 15 bases fitting TRBD2. CDR1 is MNHEY and CDR2 is SVGAGI in the germline V gene. The CDR3 covers 15 residues. The V segment lost 6 bases and the J segment 9 bases; nucleotides outside the gene matches: 6. CDR3 sequence reads: CASRVPGLAGGEQFF. Here the CDR3 DNA reads TGTGCCAGCAGAGTCCCGGGACTAGCGGGAGGTGAGCAGTTCTTC.

Note on this clone: An end of the junction does not agree with germline; a read error may underlie this. In the same sample, other DNA sequences code for this CDR3. The rearrangement joins TRBV30 to TRBJ1-1; TRBD1 aligns across 10 bases. The CDR3 consists of 16 residues. Germline CDR1 GTSNPN, CDR2 SVGIG (reference sequence). The CDR3 nucleotides read TGTGCCTTCCGGGACAGGGGTATAATGTTGAACACTGAGGCTTTCTTT. It encodes CAFRDRGIMLNTEAFF.

This chain links TRBV2 with TRBJ1-2, with D perhaps matching TRBD1 (5 bases). The CDR3 spans 15 residues. V dropped 1 base and J dropped 8 bases, with 17 bases sitting between them. Germline CDR1 is SNHLY and CDR2 is FYNNEI. The CDR3: CASSEEVGGFFGYTF. The CDR3 DNA reads as TGTGCCAGCAGTGAAGAGGTGGGGGGGTTTTTCGGCTACACCTTC.

The V call is TRBV4-1, the J call TRBJ2-5; 10 bases are a match to TRBD1. The junction had 4 bases not matched to a gene; V was cut back by 5 bases and J by 4 bases. The CDR3 spans 14 residues. Germline values: CDR1 MGHRA, CDR2 YSYEKL. The CDR3 loop reads CASSSGQGLETQYF. CDR3 nucleotides: TGCGCCAGCAGCTCGGGACAGGGGTTAGAGACCCAGTACTTC.

CDR3 sequence reads: CASSFGLAGDGNYNEQFF. The CDR3 region has the DNA TGTGCCAGCAGCTTCGGACTAGCGGGAGACGGCAACTACAATGAGCAGTTCTTC. The J gene is TRBJ2-1, the V gene TRBV5-4; 13 bases are shared with TRBD2. The CDR3 sequence is 18 residues long. V was pared by 2 bases and J by 3 bases, with 8 bases of the junction left unmatched. Germline CDR1 and CDR2: SGHNT and YYREEE (reference sequence).

The chain employs TRBV7-9 and TRBJ2-1, with 7 bases matching TRBD2. The CDR3 spans 15 residues. J was trimmed by 8 bases and V by 5 bases; bases with no gene match: 12. Germline CDR1 reads SEHNR; CDR2 reads FQNEAQ (reference sequence). The CDR3 is CASSLSGGSGYEQFF. The CDR3, as DNA: TGTGCCAGCAGCCTTTCAGGCGGGAGCGGGTATGAGCAGTTCTTC.

This chain links TRBV5-1 with TRBJ1-2; D is uncertain. The CDR3 is 16 amino acids. V lost 0 bases and J lost 0, with 12 bases in between. Germline CDR1 is SGHRS and CDR2 is YFSETQ. The CDR3 loop reads CASSLVRGPSNYGYTF. The CDR3 DNA reads TGCGCCAGCAGCTTGGTTCGAGGGCCTTCTAACTATGGCTACACCTTC.

V is TRBV4-2 and J is TRBJ1-6; TRBD1 aligns across 7 bases. The germline CDR1 and CDR2 sequences are LGHNA and YNFKEQ. Unmatched junction bases numbered 4, after V lost 1 base and J lost 10 bases. The CDR3 contains 14 residues. CDR3 bases: TGTGCCAGCAGCCAAGGCGGACAGGACTCACCCCTCCACTTT. Amino acid sequence: CASSQGGQDSPLHF.

This chain connects TRBV11-2 to TRBJ1-1; D is ambiguous. V lost 0 bases and J lost 7, with 15 bases in between. The CDR3 length is 15 residues. Germline-derived CDR1 and CDR2 are SGHAT and FQNNGV. CDR3: CASSLENRSRGEAFF. In DNA, the CDR3 is TGTGCCAGCAGCTTAGAGAATCGATCCCGGGGTGAAGCTTTCTTT.

Notes on this clone: The sample holds other DNA sequences that translate to the same CDR3. This chain links TRBV5-1 with TRBJ2-5; possibly TRBD1 for D (5 bases). This CDR3 spans 14 amino acids. The V gene lost 0 bases and the J gene lost 3 bases, with 9 bases spanning the gap. The germline gives CDR1 SGHRS, CDR2 YFSETQ. The chain's CDR3 is CASSLAREKETQYF. In DNA form, the CDR3 reads TGCGCCAGCAGCTTGGCCAGGGAAAAAGAGACCCAGTACTTC.

V usage is TRBV7-2 and J usage is TRBJ2-5; D perhaps matches TRBD2 (5 bases). Trimming removed 5 bases at V and 2 bases at J, with 12 bases between. The CDR3 extends over 14 amino acids. Germline assignment: CDR1 SGHTA and CDR2 FQGNSA. For the CDR3, the DNA is TGTGCCAGCAGCATCCCGGGAAATCAAGAGACCCAGTACTTC. This codes for CASSIPGNQETQYF.

This chain joins TRBV5-1 and TRBJ2-6, with D perhaps matching TRBD1 (6 bases). V lost 7 bases, J lost 0 bases, and 17 bases lay in between. The CDR3 consists of 17 residues. Germline values: CDR1 SGHRS, CDR2 YFSETQ. In DNA form, the CDR3 reads TGCGCCAGCCGTATCACAGGGTTCCCCTCTGGGGCCAACGTCCTGACTTTC. Translation: CASRITGFPSGANVLTF.

This CDR3 reads CSVVRGSGEQYF. Written as DNA, the CDR3 is TGCAGCGTTGTTCGGGGGTCGGGGGAGCAGTACTTC. The V and J genes are TRBV29-1 and TRBJ2-7, with D possibly TRBD2 on 6 matching bases. The V and J ends lost 4 bases and 7 bases respectively, with 14 bases between them. CDR3 length equals 12 residues. Germline V gene sequence: CDR1 SQVTM, CDR2 ANQGSEA.

V is TRBV7-9 and J is TRBJ2-3; 7 positions match TRBD1. In germline, CDR1 is SEHNR, CDR2 FQNEAQ (reference sequence). The CDR3 is 17 residues long. The trim removed 5 bases at V and 2 bases at J, leaving 13 bases unmatched. The DNA for the CDR3 is TGTGCCAGCAGCCTCCCGGGACAGCGAAAAGTCACAGATACGCAGTATTTT. Translating gives CASSLPGQRKVTDTQYF.

The chain combines TRBV27 with TRBJ1-1, with D tentatively TRBD1 (6 bases). Trimming stripped 8 bases from V and 1 base from J, with 11 bases between. The CDR3 runs to 13 residues. Germline V lookup: CDR1 MNHEY, CDR2 SMNVEV (reference sequence). CDR3 region: CASSRGANTEAFF. The CDR3 nucleotides read TGTGCCAGCTCGCGGGGGGCGAACACTGAAGCTTTCTTT.

Notes on this clone: At the DNA level, this CDR3 is encoded by other sequences in the same sample as well. The chain carries TRBV9 and TRBJ2-2, with D perhaps matching TRBD2 (6 bases). Trimming took off 2 bases at V and 3 bases at J, with 11 bases between the two ends. The CDR3 length is 15 residues. Germline CDR1 reads SGDLS; CDR2 reads YYNGEE. The CDR3 nucleotides are TGTGCCAGCAGCGTGGGAGCGGGTGACACCGGGGAGCTGTTTTTT. Translation gives CASSVGAGDTGELFF. Full variable domain (remainder filled in from reference TRBV9 and TRBJ2-2): DSGVTQTPKHLITATGQRVTLRCSPRSGDLSVYWYQQSLDQGLQFLIQYYNGEERAKGNILERFSAQQFPDLHSELNLSSLELGDSALYFCASSVGAGDTGELFFGEGSRLTVL.

This chain uses TRBV4-1 with TRBJ2-5; 10 bases match TRBD2. The V gene end was trimmed by 4 bases and the J gene end by 5 bases; junction bases not matched to a gene: 13. Germline-derived CDR1 and CDR2 are MGHRA and YSYEKL. The CDR3 totals 17 residues. In DNA, the CDR3 is TGCGCCAGCAGCCTAACTCGTTTAGCGGGAGGTGTTGAGACCCAGTACTTC. Translated: CASSLTRLAGGVETQYF.

The chain recombines TRBV5-1 with TRBJ1-5; 10 bases are shared with TRBD1. The V and J ends lost 4 bases and 6 bases, in that order; junction bases with no gene match: 10. The CDR3 sequence is 16 residues long. Germline V gene lookup returns CDR1 SGHRS and CDR2 YFSETQ. CDR3 loop: CASSLLGTGEGQPQHF. The DNA for the CDR3 is TGCGCCAGCAGCCTGCTCGGGACAGGGGAAGGTCAGCCCCAGCATTTT.

The chain is built from TRBV7-9 and TRBJ1-5; D gene ambiguous. CDR1 SEHNR and CDR2 FQNEAQ come from the germline V gene (reference sequence). CDR3 size: 12 residues. The CDR3 loop reads CSVAYRDQPQHF. The CDR3 DNA is TGTTCTGTCGCCTACAGAGATCAGCCCCAGCATTTT.